The 25 T cell receptor beta chains below all came from one sample that was sequenced in a study of blood T cell repertoires in COVID-19. This table comes from immunoSEQ multiplex PCR, and its TCRdb copy is limited to in-frame clones, with some not included. There are about 140,000 clones in the sample; approximately 84% occur only once, and 3.4% lies in the top ten. Sequences were obtained from PBMCs or T cells enriched from blood (not recorded which). Receptors originate from a woman aged 45-60 years with acute COVID-19.

In its sample, this clone was seen a few times. This chain links TRBV7-3 with TRBJ2-1; D unresolved. CDR1 and CDR2 (germline): SGHTA, FQGTGA. This CDR3 region has 15 residues. The V end was cut by 2 bases, the J end by 0 bases, with 8 bases between. The CDR3 sequence: CASSLVADSYNEQFF. CDR3 bases: TGTGCCAGCAGCTTAGTGGCTGACTCCTACAATGAGCAGTTCTTC.

This chain uses TRBV28 with TRBJ2-7; weak D call: TRBD1 (6 bases). This CDR3 spans 14 amino acids. V was cut by 5 bases and J by 0 bases, with 11 bases left in between. Germline-derived CDR1 and CDR2 are MDHEN and SYDVKM. The CDR3 here is CASSQRDISYEQYF. In nucleotides, the CDR3 is TGTGCCAGCAGTCAGAGGGACATCTCCTACGAGCAGTACTTC.

The rearrangement uses TRBV6-5 and TRBJ1-4; 7 bases fit TRBD1. The CDR3 totals 16 residues. The trim removed 2 bases at V and 5 bases at J, leaving 8 bases unmatched. Germline CDR1 is MNHEY and CDR2 is SVGAGI. The CDR3 protein is CASSYLPGQPNEKLFF. The CDR3 DNA sequence: TGTGCCAGCAGTTACCTGCCGGGACAGCCAAATGAAAAACTGTTTTTT.

The CDR3 coding sequence is TGTGCCTGGGATAGGGACAGGGTAAGGGCTGAAGCTTTCTTT. Its translation: CAWDRDRVRAEAFF. The chain recombines TRBV30 with TRBJ1-1, with TRBD1 identical over 9 bases. After removal of 5 bases from V and 6 bases from J, the junction contained 10 bases not matched to a gene. The CDR3 extends over 14 amino acids. Germline CDR1 and CDR2: GTSNPN and SVGIG (reference sequence).

This clone was detected a few times. V and J are TRBV3-1 (or the pseudogene TRBV3-2) and TRBJ1-2, with a tentative D call TRBD1 (6 bases). This CDR3 has 12 amino acids. The germline CDR1 and CDR2 sequences are LGHDT and YNNKEL (reference sequence). Deletions cut 0 bases from V and 8 bases from J, with 7 bases between. CDR3 loop: CASSQDDRGYTF. For the CDR3, the DNA is TGTGCCAGCAGCCAAGACGACAGGGGCTACACCTTC.

The gene calls are TRBV29-1 and TRBJ2-1; 15 positions match TRBD2. The V segment lost 7 bases and the J segment 8 bases; nucleotides outside the gene matches: 3. The V gene's germline CDR1 is SQVTM and CDR2 ANQGSEA. The CDR3 spans 13 residues. CDR3 sequence reads: CSGGTSGRHEQFF. In DNA, the CDR3 is TGCAGCGGGGGGACTAGCGGGAGGCATGAGCAGTTCTTC.

The chain links TRBV4-3 to TRBJ2-1; D is perhaps TRBD1 (5 bases). Germline V gene lookup returns CDR1 LGHNA and CDR2 YSLEER. Between the trimmed V and J ends, which lost 4 bases and 1 base, there was a span of 14 bases. This CDR3 spans 16 amino acids. CDR3: CASSPRAAGSYNEQFF. The CDR3 DNA reads TGCGCCAGCAGCCCGAGAGCTGCAGGGTCCTACAATGAGCAGTTCTTC.

The rearrangement links TRBV5-1 to TRBJ2-1; TRBD1 matches 11 bases. Trimming at V came to 0 bases and at J to 6 bases, leaving 5 bases not matched to a gene. The V gene's germline CDR1 is SGHRS and CDR2 YFSETQ. This CDR3 region has 16 residues. This CDR3 reads CASSLVGTGGSNEQFF. CDR3 DNA: TGCGCCAGCAGCTTGGTGGGGACAGGGGGTAGCAATGAGCAGTTCTTC.

The chain is built from TRBV7-3 and TRBJ1-2; 7 bases are a match to TRBD1. From germline, CDR1 is SGHTA and CDR2 FQGTGA. V trimming: 4 bases; J trimming: 8 bases; junction bases outside the gene matches: 10. This CDR3 is built from 14 residues. In DNA, the CDR3 is TGTGCCAGCAGCTCCTACCGACAGGGACGAGGCTACACCTTC. It specifies CASSSYRQGRGYTF.

The V call is TRBV29-1, the J call TRBJ1-3; no clear D gene. CDR3 length: 14 residues. CDR1 is SQVTM and CDR2 is ANQGSEA in the germline V gene. The ends were cut back, 6 bases at V and 2 bases at J, with 14 bases in the middle. The CDR3 loop is CSVVFAEAGNTIYF. In DNA form, the CDR3 reads TGCAGCGTCGTATTCGCGGAGGCTGGAAACACCATATATTTT.

V is TRBV3-1 (or the pseudogene TRBV3-2) and J is TRBJ2-2; 11 bases line up with TRBD2. J was trimmed by 0 bases and V by 1 base; bases with no gene match: 1. The germline CDR1 and CDR2 sequences are LGHDT and YNNKEL (reference sequence). The CDR3 has 17 residues. The CDR3 region is CASSQAGLAANTGELFF. The CDR3 DNA sequence: TGTGCCAGCAGCCAAGCGGGACTAGCGGCGAACACCGGGGAGCTGTTTTTT.

The chain carries TRBV11-2 and TRBJ1-2; D remains ambiguous. The V gene's germline CDR1 is SGHAT and CDR2 FQNNGV. Trimming took off 3 bases at V and 3 bases at J, with 8 bases between the two ends. CDR3 length: 13 amino acids. The CDR3 DNA reads TGTGCCAGCAGCTTCGGGGAGGACTATGGCTACACCTTC. Translated: CASSFGEDYGYTF.

The chain carries TRBV5-8 and TRBJ2-5; a weak D match, TRBD2 (6 bases). The CDR3 length is 15 residues. V lost 1 base and J 6 bases, leaving 16 bases between the germline ends. CDR1 SGHTS and CDR2 YDEGEE come from the germline V gene. In DNA, the CDR3 is TGTGCCAGCAGCTTGAAGTCCGGGAGATTGAAGACCCAGTACTTC. It codes for CASSLKSGRLKTQYF. The complete variable domain, with remaining parts taken from reference TRBV5-8 and TRBJ2-5, reads EAGVTQSPTHLIKTRGQQATLRCSPISGHTSVYWYQQALGLGLQFLLWYDEGEERNRGNFPPRFSGRQFPNYSSELNVNALELEDSALYLCASSLKSGRLKTQYFGPGTRLLVL.

V and J are TRBV6-5 and TRBJ2-1, with TRBD1 matching 9 bases. The CDR3 runs 13 residues. V trimming: 6 bases; J trimming: 15 bases; junction bases outside the gene matches: 12. In germline, CDR1 is MNHEY, CDR2 SVGAGI. CDR3 in DNA: TGTGCCAGCAGCCCCGGGACAGGGAATATGGGGTTCTTC. Residues: CASSPGTGNMGFF.

The chain is built from TRBV5-8 and TRBJ2-1; maybe TRBD2 (5 bases). Germline V gives CDR1 SGHTS, CDR2 YDEGEE. The germline V and J ends were trimmed by 2 bases and 7 bases, with 10 bases remaining between them. The CDR3 extends over 13 amino acids. The CDR3 DNA sequence: TGTGCCAGCAGCTTTAGGGAGTCGAATGAGCAGTTCTTC. Translating it yields CASSFRESNEQFF.

This rearrangement joins TRBV6-5 to TRBJ2-5, with TRBD1 as a possible D gene (6 bases). CDR1 MNHEY and CDR2 SVGAGI come from the germline V gene. CDR3 length equals 14 residues. V was shortened by 1 base and J by 3 bases, with 9 bases between the two germline ends. CDR3 protein: CASSYFAGEETQYF. As DNA, the CDR3 is TGTGCCAGCAGTTACTTTGCAGGGGAAGAGACCCAGTACTTC.

This chain joins TRBV30 and TRBJ2-5; 10 bases are shared with TRBD1. CDR1 and CDR2 from the germline V gene are GTSNPN and SVGIG (reference sequence). V was clipped by 1 base and J by 4 bases; unmatched bases: 0. The CDR3 loop spans 13 amino acids. CDR3 nucleotides: TGTGCCTGGAGTGGGACAGGGGGAGAGACCCAGTACTTC. This codes for CAWSGTGGETQYF. Drawing the rest from reference TRBV30 and TRBJ2-5, the complete variable domain is SQTIHQWPATLVQPVGSPLSLECTVEGTSNPNLYWYRQAAGRGLQLLFYSVGIGQISSEVPQNLSASRPQDRQFILSSKKLLLSDSGFYLCAWSGTGGETQYFGPGTRLLVL.

The chain has TRBV5-1 and TRBJ1-1, with 8 bases that match TRBD1. In germline, CDR1 is SGHRS, CDR2 YFSETQ. The CDR3 covers 13 residues. The ends lost 5 bases at V and 3 bases at J; junction bases unmatched: 3. The CDR3 is CASRQGEYTEAFF. CDR3 nucleotide sequence: TGCGCCAGCAGACAGGGGGAGTACACTGAAGCTTTCTTT.

A word on this clone: The germline gene is not matched at one end of the junction; a read error may be the cause. The chain is built from TRBV9 and TRBJ2-1; D unclear. CDR1 and CDR2 (germline): SGDLS, YYNGEE. CDR3 length: 14 residues. Here the CDR3 reads CASATTAAYHEQFF. As DNA, the CDR3 is TGTGCCAGCGCTACTACCGCGGCCTACCATGAGCAGTTCTTC.

This CDR3 is CASSPLGGRDTGELFF. The CDR3 DNA reads TGCGCCAGCAGCCCACTCGGCGGGAGGGACACCGGGGAGCTGTTTTTT. The gene calls are TRBV4-1 and TRBJ2-2; 9 bases are a match to TRBD2. In germline, CDR1 is MGHRA, CDR2 YSYEKL. J lost 3 bases, V lost 4 bases, and 6 bases had no gene match. This CDR3 has 16 residues.

J is TRBJ1-2 and V is TRBV19, with D hard to call. The germline V gene has CDR1 LNHDA and CDR2 SQIVND (reference sequence). V was pared by 5 bases and J by 2 bases, with 18 bases between. The CDR3 extends over 16 amino acids. The CDR3 coding sequence is TGTGCCAGTAGTCCTTGGGGAAGACTATACAACTATGGCTACACCTTC. It translates to CASSPWGRLYNYGYTF.

V usage is TRBV5-5 and J usage is TRBJ1-2, with no clear D. The CDR3 is made up of 13 amino acids. V dropped 4 bases and J dropped 4 bases, with 11 bases sitting between them. Germline CDR1 reads SGHKS; CDR2 reads YYEKEE (reference sequence). The CDR3 is CASSLFQVYGYTF. The CDR3 nucleotides are TGTGCCAGCAGCCTCTTTCAGGTCTATGGCTACACCTTC.

DNA of the CDR3: TGCGCCAGCAGCCAACTTGGAGCGGGAGATACGCAGTATTTT. Protein sequence: CASSQLGAGDTQYF. V is TRBV4-3 and J is TRBJ2-3; weak D call: TRBD2 (6 bases). CDR3 length equals 14 residues. Looked up from germline, CDR1 is LGHNA and CDR2 is YSLEER. V was trimmed by 2 bases and J by 5 bases, leaving 11 bases between them.

The rearrangement links TRBV6-6 to TRBJ1-6; D not certain. The CDR3 consists of 16 residues. V lost 2 bases and J 8 bases, leaving 16 bases between the germline ends. Germline CDR1 and CDR2: MNHNY and SVGAGI (reference sequence). The CDR3 loop reads CASSYGQRGSDSPLHF. The CDR3 coding sequence is TGTGCCAGCAGTTACGGCCAGAGAGGGTCTGATTCACCCCTCCACTTT.

This sequence joins TRBV27 and TRBJ1-2; D ambiguous. Germline CDR1 and CDR2: MNHEY and SMNVEV (reference sequence). CDR3 length equals 13 residues. V gave up 2 bases and J gave up 4 bases, with 8 bases separating them. This chain's CDR3 is CASSLRGIYGYTF. The CDR3 DNA reads as TGTGCCAGCAGTTTACGAGGCATCTATGGCTACACCTTC.